This T cell receptor beta chain was profiled in a study of blood T cell repertoires in COVID-19. Only in-frame clones appear in the TCRdb table, and some are missing; sequencing was by immunoSEQ multiplex PCR. The sample holds under 300,000 clones; approximately 83% are singletons and the top ten take around 2%. Per germline, CDR1 SEHNR and CDR2 FQNEAQ (reference sequence). The CDR3 spans 17 residues. With V trimmed by 6 bases and J by 0 bases, 9 bases remained unmatched. This clone was picked up many times. Sequencing was carried out using peripheral blood. This receptor was identified in a man younger than 40 who had recovered from COVID-19. The V call is TRBV7-9, the J call TRBJ2-5; TRBD2 matches at 11 bases. The CDR3 protein is CASRSGSSGGDQETQYF. Here the CDR3 DNA reads TGTGCCAGCAGATCTGGTAGTAGCGGGGGGGACCAAGAGACCCAGTACTTC. The variable domain in full, completed from reference TRBV7-9 and TRBJ2-5, reads DTGVSQNPRHKITKRGQNVTFRCDPISEHNRLYWYRQTLGQGPEFLTYFQNEAQLEKSRLLSDRFSAERPKGSFSTLEIQRTEQGDSAMYLCASRSGSSGGDQETQYFGPGTRLLVL.